These T cell receptor beta chains were read from a single sample in a study of early T cells in non-severe SARS-CoV-2 infection. TCRdb re-analysed the 5' RACE reads in MiXCR, keeping a single row per CDR3 protein. The sample consists of more than 85,000 distinct CDR3 sequences, 16% of them appearing once. This material consisted of whole blood, taken at baseline. The receptors were sampled from an adult who was a healthcare worker with PCR-confirmed SARS-CoV-2 infection or an uninfected control (not recorded which). CDR3s include the opening cysteine and the closing phenylalanine or tryptophan. The D gene is left open where the match is weak. Size is stated for part of the rows, as once, few or many counts, or as a class when the clone is expanded.

clone size: few; J gene: TRBJ1-6; V gene: TRBV9; D gene: .; CDR3 protein: CASSKGSLVKGPLHF; CDR3 DNA: TGTGCCAGCAGCAAAGGAAGCCTTGTCAAGGGGCCCCTCCACTTT
clone size: few; J gene: TRBJ2-1; V gene: TRBV2; D gene: .; CDR3 protein: CASSEQARGNEQFF; CDR3 DNA: TGTGCCAGCAGTGAACAGGCTAGGGGCAATGAGCAGTTCTTC
clone size: few; J gene: TRBJ2-1; V gene: TRBV12-3/TRBV12-4; D gene: .; CDR3 protein: CASSLTQGITNEQFF; CDR3 DNA: TGTGCCAGCAGTTTAACACAGGGAATCACCAATGAGCAGTTCTTC
clone size: .; J gene: TRBJ2-1; V gene: TRBV4-2; D gene: .; CDR3 protein: CASSQDERYEQFF; CDR3 DNA: TGTGCCAGCAGCCAAGATGAAAGGTATGAGCAGTTCTTC
clone size: .; J gene: TRBJ2-1; V gene: TRBV27; D gene: TRBD2; CDR3 protein: CASSSPQGLALNEQFF; CDR3 DNA: TGTGCCAGCAGTTCCCCCCAAGGACTAGCGTTAAATGAGCAGTTCTTC
clone size: few; J gene: TRBJ2-7; V gene: TRBV2; D gene: .; CDR3 protein: CASSAGQIEQYF; CDR3 DNA: TGTGCCAGCAGCGCCGGACAGATCGAGCAGTACTTC
clone size: many; J gene: TRBJ2-1; V gene: TRBV5-4; D gene: .; CDR3 protein: CASSPGTLENEQFF; CDR3 DNA: TGTGCCAGCAGCCCGGGGACGTTGGAGAATGAGCAGTTCTTC
clone size: many; J gene: TRBJ2-7; V gene: TRBV7-2; D gene: TRBD1; CDR3 protein: CASSPRNRGLSGEQYF; CDR3 DNA: TGTGCCAGCAGCCCGAGGAACAGGGGATTATCGGGGGAGCAGTACTTC
clone size: few; J gene: TRBJ2-7; V gene: TRBV7-2; D gene: TRBD2; CDR3 protein: CASSYLAGESYEQYF; CDR3 DNA: TGTGCCAGCAGCTATCTAGCGGGAGAGAGTTACGAGCAGTACTTC
clone size: few; J gene: TRBJ2-7; V gene: TRBV7-2; D gene: .; CDR3 protein: CASSLGRPNYEQYF; CDR3 DNA: TGTGCCAGCAGCTTAGGGCGACCTAACTACGAGCAGTACTTC
clone size: .; J gene: TRBJ2-7; V gene: TRBV12-3/TRBV12-4; D gene: TRBD1; CDR3 protein: CASSEDRREQYF; CDR3 DNA: TGTGCCAGCAGTGAGGACAGGCGCGAGCAGTACTTC
clone size: medium-sized; J gene: TRBJ1-2; V gene: TRBV12-3/TRBV12-4; D gene: .; CDR3 protein: CASSLASGGNDGYTF; CDR3 DNA: TGTGCCAGCAGTTTAGCGTCTGGGGGTAACGATGGCTACACCTTC
clone size: many; J gene: TRBJ1-1; V gene: TRBV18; D gene: .; CDR3 protein: CASSQQVNTEAFF; CDR3 DNA: TGTGCCAGCTCTCAACAGGTCAACACTGAAGCTTTCTTT
clone size: .; J gene: TRBJ2-4; V gene: TRBV6-5; D gene: .; CDR3 protein: CASSYSNIQYF; CDR3 DNA: TGTGCCAGCAGTTACTCAAACATTCAGTACTTC
clone size: few; J gene: TRBJ2-1; V gene: TRBV7-2; D gene: .; CDR3 protein: CASSPRRRDNEQFF; CDR3 DNA: TGTGCCAGCAGCCCTAGACGGCGAGACAATGAGCAGTTCTTC
clone size: once; J gene: TRBJ2-5; V gene: TRBV24-1; D gene: .; CDR3 protein: CATSDLRFGGQETQYF; CDR3 DNA: TGTGCCACCAGTGATTTGAGGTTTGGGGGCCAAGAGACCCAGTACTTC
clone size: .; J gene: TRBJ2-5; V gene: TRBV6-6; D gene: TRBD2; CDR3 protein: CASSLAGAGQETQYF; CDR3 DNA: TGTGCCAGCAGTCTAGCGGGAGCGGGGCAAGAGACCCAGTACTTC
clone size: .; J gene: TRBJ2-1; V gene: TRBV13; D gene: .; CDR3 protein: CASSSDSYNEQFF; CDR3 DNA: TGTGCCAGCAGCTCTGACTCCTACAATGAGCAGTTCTTC